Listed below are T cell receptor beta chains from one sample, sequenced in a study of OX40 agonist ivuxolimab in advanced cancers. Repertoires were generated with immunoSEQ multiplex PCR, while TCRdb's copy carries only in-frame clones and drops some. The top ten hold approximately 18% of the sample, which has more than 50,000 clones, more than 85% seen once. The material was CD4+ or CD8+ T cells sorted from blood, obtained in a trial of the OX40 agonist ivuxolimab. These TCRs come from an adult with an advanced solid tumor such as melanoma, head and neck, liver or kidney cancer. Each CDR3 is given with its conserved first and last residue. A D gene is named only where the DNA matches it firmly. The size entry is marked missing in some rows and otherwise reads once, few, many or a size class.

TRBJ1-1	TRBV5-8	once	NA	CASGSWDTEAFF	TGTGCCAGCGGGTCTTGGGACACTGAAGCTTTCTTT
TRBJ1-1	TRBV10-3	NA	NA	CAISPDWNTEAFF	TGTGCCATTTCCCCGGACTGGAACACTGAAGCTTTCTTT
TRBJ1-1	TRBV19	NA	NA	CASSIAGWTEAFF	TGTGCCAGTAGTATAGCCGGATGGACTGAAGCTTTCTTT
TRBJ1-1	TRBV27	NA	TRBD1	CASSLAGQGMNTEAFF	TGTGCCAGCAGTTTGGCCGGACAGGGAATGAACACTGAAGCTTTCTTT
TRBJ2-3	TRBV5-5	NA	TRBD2	CASSLEAGREDTQYF	TGTGCCAGCAGCTTGGAGGCGGGGAGGGAAGATACGCAGTATTTT
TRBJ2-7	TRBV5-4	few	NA	CASSSDGYEQYF	TGTGCCAGCAGTTCGGACGGGTACGAGCAGTACTTC
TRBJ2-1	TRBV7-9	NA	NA	CASSPPRNNEQFF	TGTGCCAGCAGCCCTCCTAGAAACAATGAGCAGTTCTTC
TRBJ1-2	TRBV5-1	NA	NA	CASSLGIGYTF	TGCGCCAGCAGTCTGGGGATTGGCTACACCTTC
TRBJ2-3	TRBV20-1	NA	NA	CSARDGGAQYF	TGCAGTGCTAGAGACGGCGGTGCGCAGTATTTT
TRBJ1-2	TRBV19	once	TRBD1	CASSSPQGGLYGYTF	TGTGCCAGTAGTTCCCCACAGGGGGGTCTCTATGGCTACACCTTC
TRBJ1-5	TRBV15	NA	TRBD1	CATSRRGTEQHF	TGTGCCACCAGCAGACGCGGGACAGAACAGCATTTT
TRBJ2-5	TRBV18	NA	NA	CASSFPERGAQETQYF	TGTGCCAGCTCATTCCCGGAACGGGGGGCCCAAGAGACCCAGTACTTC
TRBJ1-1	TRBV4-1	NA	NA	CASSGPRSTEAFF	TGCGCCAGCTCCGGGCCTCGGAGCACTGAAGCTTTCTTT
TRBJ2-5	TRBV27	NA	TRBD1	CASSSGTAIQETQYF	TGTGCCAGCAGTTCGGGGACAGCGATCCAAGAGACCCAGTACTTC
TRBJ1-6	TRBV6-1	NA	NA	CATLFPPLHF	TGTGCCACCCTTTTTCCACCCCTCCACTTT
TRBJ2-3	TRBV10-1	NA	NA	CASSESGALTDTQYF	TGCGCCAGCAGTGAGTCGGGGGCGCTTACAGATACGCAGTATTTT
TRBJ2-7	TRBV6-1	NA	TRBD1	CASWTGFNEQYF	TGTGCCAGCTGGACAGGGTTCAACGAGCAGTACTTC
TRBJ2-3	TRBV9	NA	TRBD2	CASSGEGGVAADTQYF	TGTGCCAGCAGCGGAGAGGGAGGGGTGGCCGCAGATACGCAGTATTTT
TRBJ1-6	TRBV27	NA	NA	CASSFGGYNSPLHF	TGTGCCAGCAGTTTCGGGGGTTACAATTCACCCCTCCACTTT
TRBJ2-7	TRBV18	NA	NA	CASSKQSGSYEQYF	TGTGCCAGCTCCAAGCAATCGGGGTCCTACGAGCAGTACTTC
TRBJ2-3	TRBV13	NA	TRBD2	CASSLQAGGRRSTDTQYF	TGTGCCAGCAGCTTACAAGCGGGGGGGCGGAGGAGCACAGATACGCAGTATTTT
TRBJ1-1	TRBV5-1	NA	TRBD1	CASSLGQGSTEAFF	TGCGCCAGCAGCTTGGGACAGGGGAGTACTGAAGCTTTCTTT
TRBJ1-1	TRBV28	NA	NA	CASSQRGFGTEAFF	TGTGCCAGCAGCCAGAGGGGCTTTGGCACTGAAGCTTTCTTT
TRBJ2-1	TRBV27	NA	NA	CASSSGTSFYNEQFF	TGTGCCAGCTCCTCGGGGACTTCCTTCTACAATGAGCAGTTCTTC
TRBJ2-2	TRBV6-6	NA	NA	CATTLFDAGELFF	TGTGCCACCACCCTGTTTGACGCCGGGGAGCTGTTTTTT
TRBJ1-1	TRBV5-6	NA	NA	CASSPTPEVNTEAFF	TGTGCCAGCAGCCCAACGCCAGAGGTGAACACTGAAGCTTTCTTT
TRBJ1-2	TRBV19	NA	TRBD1	CASRSQGADYGYTF	TGTGCCAGTAGATCACAGGGGGCTGACTATGGCTACACCTTC
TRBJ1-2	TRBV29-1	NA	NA	CSVEGNDGYGYTF	TGCAGCGTTGAAGGTAATGACGGCTATGGCTACACCTTC
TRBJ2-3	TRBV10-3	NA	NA	CAISVEGIADTQYF	TGTGCCATCAGTGTAGAAGGTATAGCAGATACGCAGTATTTT
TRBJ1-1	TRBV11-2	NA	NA	CASSLVSGISLGAEAFF	TGTGCCAGCAGCTTAGTATCGGGCATAAGTTTGGGGGCTGAAGCTTTCTTT
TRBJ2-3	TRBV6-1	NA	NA	CASSEFTGGTDTQYF	TGTGCCAGCAGTGAATTCACGGGGGGCACAGATACGCAGTATTTT
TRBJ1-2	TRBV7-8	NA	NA	CASSLVDGNYGYTF	TGTGCCAGCAGCTTAGTGGACGGTAACTATGGCTACACCTTC
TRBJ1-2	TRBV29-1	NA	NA	CSVLGEGGYTF	TGCAGCGTTCTCGGAGAGGGTGGCTACACCTTC
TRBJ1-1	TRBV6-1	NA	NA	CATRDTFGTEAFF	TGTGCCACCAGGGACACTTTCGGGACTGAAGCTTTCTTT
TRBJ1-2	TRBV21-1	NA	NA	CASSAAWDGGYTF	TGTGCCAGCAGCGCCGCGTGGGATGGGGGCTACACCTTC